Sequencing of this T cell receptor beta chain was carried out in a study of shared clonotypes between healthy human individuals (dated by TCRdb to about 2020). Describing the broader study: A couple of women and three men aged 18 to 49 years were included in the cohort. For each donor, CD4 naive and CD4 memory were each run on three plates, CD8 naive on two plates, and CD8 memory on one plate. To estimate repertoire size and how much clonotypes are shared between individuals, the study performed deep sequencing of blood TCR repertoires from roughly five healthy adults. To increase sequencing depth and limit assay-specific biases, different laboratories used diverse techniques to prepare libraries and sequence TCR repertoires. Between about 0.94 and 8.9 billion PBMCs per donor were obtained by leukapheresis.

TCR CDR3 regions were amplified from genomic DNA by multiplex PCR using the deep immunoSEQ assay. For each cell subset, the extracted genomic DNA was distributed evenly across all wells of several immunoSEQ 96-well plates, and each plate served as one replicate. For sorted subsets, 200 ng of genomic DNA, equivalent to 25,000 to 35,000 T cell genomes, went into each replicate PCR. Purified libraries were quantified with a Qubit 3.0 fluorometer, sized on a Bioanalyzer 2100, and re-quantified with the KAPA Library Quantification kit. Each immunoSEQ 96-well plate was sequenced on its own single-read 150-cycle Illumina NextSeq 550 flow cell. The authors' pipeline ran thus. Because the immunoSEQ output held only junctional sequences and lacked quality scores, the filtering could not match the filtering applied to full-length reads. To assign V/J genes and CDR3, sequences were annotated against IMGT germline references using PyIR, a Python wrapper for IgBLAST v1.9. Reads were filtered out if the reads had weak V/J assignments (E-value above 1e-6), no CDR3, stop codons, out-of-frame junctions, or ambiguous translated residues. V3J clonotypes were defined as sequences sharing the same inferred V gene, J gene, and CDR3 amino acid sequence. Percentage overlap between repertoires was calculated by dividing the number of shared unique clonotypes by the size of the smaller repertoire. Richness of each repertoire was evaluated using RTK rarefaction, the Chao1 estimator, and Recon v2.1 estimates of unobserved clonotypes. Generation probabilities were computed with OLGA for all TCRbeta clonotypes obtained by the gDNA method from a handful of donors. The clones in this table, taken by TCRdb from immuneACCESS, are in-frame only. Not every clone is retained; where verified, under half of the shortfall comes from an unresolved V gene, and the cause of the rest is unknown. V, J and clone size are taken as reported in that table, and D and trimming were inferred from the DNA itself. The sample table contains approximately 650,000 clones; only one count was recorded for roughly 96% of them. In total, the top ten clones hold 0.1% to 0.11% of the sample.

CD8 naive samples were CD45RO-negative cells positively selected for CCR7, giving a CD45RA+CCR7+ population that excluded TemRA cells. The donors were healthy, HIV-negative adults who had no recently reported acute infections or vaccinations. All donors were Caucasian adults living in Nashville, Tennessee, USA. Blood was obtained by leukapheresis, after which PBMCs were separated by Ficoll-Histopaque density gradient centrifugation and cryopreserved in liquid nitrogen vapor phase. Analytical flow cytometry was used to check the purity and quantity of every magnetically sorted T cell population. Genomic DNA was isolated from every sorted fraction and measured by UV absorbance on a Nanodrop 2000c. The CDR3, from cysteine to phenylalanine, totals 13 residues. Here the CDR3 DNA is all that survives: 39 bases in frame from base 1. In the germline V gene, CDR1 corresponds to MNHNS and CDR2 to SASEGT. V is clipped by 3 bases and J by 3 bases, and the sequence between their germline boundaries is 6 bases long.

As to this clone: Which antigen it targets is not known. Base qualities are not provided; no much larger clone lies one nucleotide away.

Overall results and qualifications from the work: Sampling was restricted to blood, and TCR repertoires in tissue are likely to differ from TCR repertoires in blood. Because the study included a small number of donors, the genetic and exposure-history diversity represented was limited. Pairwise subsampling led to the expectation that sequencing depth would affect the degree of clonotype sharing among donors. Rarefaction of sorted-subset datasets indicated incomplete sequencing despite the large sequencing depth. Clonotypes shared by all four sorted-subset donors showed higher generation probabilities than non-shared clonotypes. Sharing across a few donors was observed for approximately 5% of naive CD4, over 3% of naive CD8, 2% to 2.5% of memory CD4, and about 0.4% of memory CD8 clonotypes. Estimated clonotype richness was generally larger for naive than for memory subsets.

The TCR sequence derives from a woman in her twenties or thirties in good health. The chain joins TRBV6-1 to TRBJ2-1; the D segment cannot be called with confidence. The material sequenced was naive CD8+ T cells sorted from blood. Per the publication, the cell subset or site label means: CD45RA+CCR7+. DNA sequence: TGTGCCAGCAGTGACGGCCGCTACAATGAGCAGTTCTTC. Its amino acids are CASSDGRYNEQFF.